This entry features one T cell receptor (beta chain) sequence. This clone has a single count. No antigen is known for it. Base qualities are not at hand, and no much larger clone is one base apart. The sample's time point label, in plain terms: at surgical resection after neoadjuvant nivolumab +/- ipilimumab. The samples were taken from NEOSTAR, a phase 2 randomized trial in operable NSCLC that tested neoadjuvant nivolumab or nivolumab plus ipilimumab, followed by surgery. This entry comes from a study of neoadjuvant nivolumab and ipilimumab in lung cancer (TCRdb year 2020). The study in broad terms: Intravenous nivolumab was dosed at 3 mg/kg on days 1, 15 and 29, and in the combination arm ipilimumab 1 mg/kg was added on day 1 only. For each study arm, the primary endpoint of the trial was the rate of major pathologic response (MPR) in the intention-to-treat population. The trial treated about 45 patients with operable NSCLC: about 23 were randomized to nivolumab monotherapy and 21 to nivolumab plus ipilimumab. The study compared TCR repertoires in pretherapy (baseline) peripheral blood with TCR repertoires in tumors resected at surgery following neoadjuvant immune checkpoint blockade. Matched pretherapy and resected tumor pairs were analyzed for seven patients, of whom four received nivolumab and three received nivolumab plus ipilimumab.

V loses 3 bases, J loses 3 bases, and the germline ends lie 17 bases apart. Including the terminal cysteine and phenylalanine, the CDR3 comprises 16 residues. Just the 48-base CDR3 DNA is kept, in frame starting at base 1. CDR1 and CDR2 are read off the germline V gene as MGHRA and YSYEKL. Libraries were constructed by the immunoSEQ multiplex PCR assay. Concerning the study's data processing: Repertoires were summarized in terms of richness and clonality, and significantly expanded and contracted clones between pre- and post-therapy samples were identified. As stored in TCRdb, this immuneACCESS dataset retains in-frame rearrangements with V and J assigned. A fraction of the clones does not appear; measured against another copy, unresolved V genes explain less than half of the discrepancy, and the remainder lacks a known reason. V, J and clone size derive from that table, while D and trimming were established from the DNA sequence. Within this sample are about 28,000 clones, with approximately 86% of them counted one time only. Approximately 5.1% of the sample lies in the top ten.

The paper's findings and limits, for the study overall: TCR sequencing was performed in a small number of samples. A positive correlation was observed between pretherapy blood TCR richness and richness in tumors resected after neoadjuvant therapy (Spearman R ~ 0.82). Tumor T-cell richness and clonality rose from pretherapy to surgery in three of three dual-therapy tumors but in only two of four nivolumab-treated tumors. No significant correlation was found between TCR clonality and pathologic tumor regression, and only one major-pathologic-response sample was available for the clonality analysis. TCR richness and clonality were greater in resected tumors than in tumor-adjacent uninvolved lung, and increases were seen in more dual-therapy-treated tumors.

The sequenced sample was tumor tissue, obtained after neoadjuvant nivolumab, alone or with ipilimumab, at or shortly before surgery. Recombination connected TRBV4-1 to TRBJ1-1; TRBD1 is a weak D gene call, 5 bases matching. The TCR was taken from an adult with non-small cell lung cancer. For the CDR3, the sequence is CASSHLFRDYDTEAFF. The DNA reads TGCGCCAGCAGCCACCTATTCCGGGACTATGACACTGAAGCTTTCTTT.